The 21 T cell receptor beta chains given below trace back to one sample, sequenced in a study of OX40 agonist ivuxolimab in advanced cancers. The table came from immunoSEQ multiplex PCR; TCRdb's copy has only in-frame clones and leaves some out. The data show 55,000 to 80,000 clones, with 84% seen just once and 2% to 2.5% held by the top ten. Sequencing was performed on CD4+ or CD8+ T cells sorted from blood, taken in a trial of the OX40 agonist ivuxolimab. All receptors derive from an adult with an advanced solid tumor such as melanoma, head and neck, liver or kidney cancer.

The CDR3 loop reads CASSINRDGYEQYF. The DNA of the CDR3 is TGTGCCAGCAGTATAAACCGGGACGGCTACGAGCAGTACTTC. This chain connects TRBV6-5 to TRBJ2-7, with D possibly called TRBD1 or TRBD2 (5 bases each). Germline assignment: CDR1 MNHEY and CDR2 SVGAGI. The CDR3 sequence is 14 residues long. Between the trimmed V and J ends, which lost 5 bases and 3 bases, there was a span of 14 bases.

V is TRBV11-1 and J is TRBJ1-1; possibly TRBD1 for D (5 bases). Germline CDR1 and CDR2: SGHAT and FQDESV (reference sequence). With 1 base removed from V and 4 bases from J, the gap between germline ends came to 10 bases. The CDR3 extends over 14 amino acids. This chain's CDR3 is CASSLDAGLTEAFF. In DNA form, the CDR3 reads TGTGCCAGCAGCTTAGACGCGGGGCTCACTGAAGCTTTCTTT.

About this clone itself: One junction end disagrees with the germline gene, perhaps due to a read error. The CDR3 DNA sequence: TGCTCTGGCGGGGGCAGCCCATCCTACAATGAGCAGTTCTTC. This translates into CSGGGSPSYNEQFF. The chain carries TRBV28 and TRBJ2-1; tentatively, D is TRBD2 (7 bases). The V gene's germline CDR1 is MDHEN and CDR2 SYDVKM. The CDR3 has 14 residues.

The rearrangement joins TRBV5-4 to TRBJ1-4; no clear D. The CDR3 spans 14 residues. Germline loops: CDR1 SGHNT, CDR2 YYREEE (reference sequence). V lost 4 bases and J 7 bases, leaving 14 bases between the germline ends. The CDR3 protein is CASSPPGSGEKLFF. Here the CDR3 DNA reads TGTGCCAGCAGCCCCCCGGGATCTGGTGAAAAACTGTTTTTT.

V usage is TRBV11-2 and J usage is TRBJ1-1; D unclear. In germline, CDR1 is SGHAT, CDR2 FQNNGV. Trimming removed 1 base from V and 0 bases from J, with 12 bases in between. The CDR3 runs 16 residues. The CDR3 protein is CASSLVTASMNTEAFF. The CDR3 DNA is TGTGCCAGCAGCTTAGTGACTGCCTCCATGAACACTGAAGCTTTCTTT.

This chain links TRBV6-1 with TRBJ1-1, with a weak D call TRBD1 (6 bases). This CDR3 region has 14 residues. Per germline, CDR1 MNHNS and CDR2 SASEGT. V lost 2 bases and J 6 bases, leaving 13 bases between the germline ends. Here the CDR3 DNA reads TGTGCCAGCAGTGAATCGAACGGGACACCTGAAGCTTTCTTT. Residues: CASSESNGTPEAFF.

The CDR3 DNA reads as TGTGCCAGCAGCTTGGGACTAGTTGAGTACGCCGGGGAGCTGTTTTTT. Its protein is CASSLGLVEYAGELFF. This rearrangement joins TRBV9 to TRBJ2-2, with 8 bases matching TRBD2. The CDR3 runs 16 residues. Germline CDR1 and CDR2: SGDLS and YYNGEE. The ends lost 4 bases at V and 6 bases at J; junction bases unmatched: 11.

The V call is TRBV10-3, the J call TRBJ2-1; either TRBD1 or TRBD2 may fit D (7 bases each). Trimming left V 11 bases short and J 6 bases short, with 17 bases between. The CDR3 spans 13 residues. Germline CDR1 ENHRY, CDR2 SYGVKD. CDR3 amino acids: CASQGGAVNEQFF. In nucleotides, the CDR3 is TGTGCCTCCCAGGGGGGGGCTGTCAATGAGCAGTTCTTC.

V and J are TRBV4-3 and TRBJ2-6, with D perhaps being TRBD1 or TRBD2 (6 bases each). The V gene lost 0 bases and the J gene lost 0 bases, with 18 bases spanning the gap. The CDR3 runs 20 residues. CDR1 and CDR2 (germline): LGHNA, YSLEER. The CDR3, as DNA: TGCGCCAGCAGCCAAGATCCGGAGGGACACTACAGCTCTGGGGCCAACGTCCTGACTTTC. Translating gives CASSQDPEGHYSSGANVLTF.

The CDR3, as DNA: TGTGCCAGCAGCGTAGAGGGGGGGGTCACAGATACGCAGTATTTT. Its translation: CASSVEGGVTDTQYF. J is TRBJ2-3 and V is TRBV9, with D possibly matching TRBD2 (7 bases). Germline V gives CDR1 SGDLS, CDR2 YYNGEE. The CDR3 covers 15 residues. V lost 0 bases and J 2 bases, leaving 10 bases between the germline ends. Filled out from reference TRBV9 and TRBJ2-3, the complete variable domain reads DSGVTQTPKHLITATGQRVTLRCSPRSGDLSVYWYQQSLDQGLQFLIQYYNGEERAKGNILERFSAQQFPDLHSELNLSSLELGDSALYFCASSVEGGVTDTQYFGPGTRLTVL.

CDR3 nucleotides: TGTGCCAGCAGTTACGACAGAAAGCAGTTCTTC. It yields the protein CASSYDRKQFF. The chain is built from TRBV6-5 and TRBJ2-1; D is perhaps TRBD1 (5 bases). The germline V gene encodes CDR1 MNHEY and CDR2 SVGAGI. CDR3 length equals 11 residues. The V gene lost 2 bases and the J gene lost 11 bases, with 7 bases spanning the gap.

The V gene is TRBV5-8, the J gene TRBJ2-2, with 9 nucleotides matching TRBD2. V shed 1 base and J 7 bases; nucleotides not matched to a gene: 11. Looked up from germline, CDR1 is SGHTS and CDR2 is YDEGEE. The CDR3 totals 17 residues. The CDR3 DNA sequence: TGTGCCAGCAGCTTGTACCTGCTAGCGGGGTCGAACGGGGAGCTGTTTTTT. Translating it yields CASSLYLLAGSNGELFF.

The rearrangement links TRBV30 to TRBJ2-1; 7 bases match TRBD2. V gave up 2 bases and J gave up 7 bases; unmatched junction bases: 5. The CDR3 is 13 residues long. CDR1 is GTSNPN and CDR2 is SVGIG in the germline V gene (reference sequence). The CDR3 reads CAWSPQGGNEQFF. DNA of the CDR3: TGTGCCTGGAGTCCCCAGGGAGGGAATGAGCAGTTCTTC.

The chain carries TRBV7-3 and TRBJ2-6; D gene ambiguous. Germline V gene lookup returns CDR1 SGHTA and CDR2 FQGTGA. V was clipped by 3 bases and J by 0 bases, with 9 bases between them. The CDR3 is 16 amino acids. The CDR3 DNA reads TGTGCCAGCAGCTTGGGTCGTAGCTCTGGGGCCAACGTCCTGACTTTC. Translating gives CASSLGRSSGANVLTF.

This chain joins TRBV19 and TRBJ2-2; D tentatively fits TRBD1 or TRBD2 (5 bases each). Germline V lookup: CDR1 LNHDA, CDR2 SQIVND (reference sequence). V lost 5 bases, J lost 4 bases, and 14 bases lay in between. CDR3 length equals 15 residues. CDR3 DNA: TGTGCCAGTAGTGTCACCGGGGCGGGCACCGGGGAGCTGTTTTTT. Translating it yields CASSVTGAGTGELFF.

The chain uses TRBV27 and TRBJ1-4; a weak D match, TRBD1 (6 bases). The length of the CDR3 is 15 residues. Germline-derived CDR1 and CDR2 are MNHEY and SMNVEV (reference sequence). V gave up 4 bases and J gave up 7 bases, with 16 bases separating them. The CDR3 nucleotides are TGTGCCAGCAGTTCCTCCAGGGGCGCGGTTGAAAAACTGTTTTTT. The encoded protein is CASSSSRGAVEKLFF.

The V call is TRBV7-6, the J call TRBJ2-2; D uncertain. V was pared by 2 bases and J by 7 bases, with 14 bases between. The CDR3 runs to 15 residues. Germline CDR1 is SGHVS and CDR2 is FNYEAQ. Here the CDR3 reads CASSLYKGTDGELFF. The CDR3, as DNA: TGTGCCAGCAGCTTATACAAGGGTACGGACGGGGAGCTGTTTTTT.

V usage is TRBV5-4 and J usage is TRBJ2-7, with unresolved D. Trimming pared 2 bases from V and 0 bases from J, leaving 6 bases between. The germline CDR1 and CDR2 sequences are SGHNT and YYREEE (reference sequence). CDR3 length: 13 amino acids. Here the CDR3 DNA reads TGTGCCAGCAGCTTTTTGTCCTCCTACGAGCAGTACTTC. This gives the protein CASSFLSSYEQYF.

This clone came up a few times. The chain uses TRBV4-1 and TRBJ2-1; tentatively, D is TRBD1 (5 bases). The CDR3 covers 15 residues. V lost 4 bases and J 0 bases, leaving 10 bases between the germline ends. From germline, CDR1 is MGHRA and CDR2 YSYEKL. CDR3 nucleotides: TGCGCCAGCAGCCCGCAAGGGGCCTCCTACAATGAGCAGTTCTTC. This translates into CASSPQGASYNEQFF.

The DNA of the CDR3 is TGTGCCAGCAGCCCATGGACTGCCGGGGAGCTGTTTTTT. This sequence encodes CASSPWTAGELFF. This chain connects TRBV7-2 to TRBJ2-2, with D tentatively TRBD2 (5 bases). Germline loops: CDR1 SGHTA, CDR2 FQGNSA. The V gene lost 5 bases and the J gene lost 6 bases, with 10 bases spanning the gap. This CDR3 spans 13 amino acids.

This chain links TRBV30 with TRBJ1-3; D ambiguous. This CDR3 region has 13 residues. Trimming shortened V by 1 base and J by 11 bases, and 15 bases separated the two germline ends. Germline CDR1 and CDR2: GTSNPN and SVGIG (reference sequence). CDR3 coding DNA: TGTGCCTGGAGTGGTGCCGGGCTGGGCGCCATATATTTT. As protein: CAWSGAGLGAIYF.